What follows is one T cell receptor (beta chain) and its context. The data originate from a study of blood T cell repertoires in COVID-19. Only in-frame clones appear in the TCRdb table, and some are missing; sequencing was by immunoSEQ multiplex PCR. The table includes over 200,000 clones, 85% to 90% detected once. V was pared by 3 bases and J by 2 bases, with 13 bases between. Germline V lookup: CDR1 LGHDT, CDR2 YNNKEL (reference sequence). The CDR3 runs to 15 residues. The chain couples TRBV3-1 (or the pseudogene TRBV3-2) to TRBJ2-5; tentatively, D is TRBD1 (5 bases). Sequencing used PBMCs or T cells enriched from blood (not recorded which). This TCR was sampled from a man younger than 35 who had recovered from COVID-19. CDR3 amino acids: CASSQNIGVQETQYF. Written as DNA, the CDR3 is TGTGCCAGCAGCCAGAACATAGGGGTACAAGAGACCCAGTACTTC.